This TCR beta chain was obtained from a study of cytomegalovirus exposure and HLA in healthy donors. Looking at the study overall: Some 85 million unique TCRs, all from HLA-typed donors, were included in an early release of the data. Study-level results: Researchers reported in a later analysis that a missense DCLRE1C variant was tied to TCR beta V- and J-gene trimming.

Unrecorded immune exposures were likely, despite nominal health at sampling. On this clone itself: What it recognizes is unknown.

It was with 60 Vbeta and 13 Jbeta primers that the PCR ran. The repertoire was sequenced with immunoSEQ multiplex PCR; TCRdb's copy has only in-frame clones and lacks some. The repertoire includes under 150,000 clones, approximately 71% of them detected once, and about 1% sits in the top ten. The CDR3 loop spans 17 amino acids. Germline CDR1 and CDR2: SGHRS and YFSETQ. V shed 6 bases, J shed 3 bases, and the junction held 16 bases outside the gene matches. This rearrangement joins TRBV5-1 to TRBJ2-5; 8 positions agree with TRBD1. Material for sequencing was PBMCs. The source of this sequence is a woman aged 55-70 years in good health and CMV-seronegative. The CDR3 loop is CASTPASGGGLEETQYF. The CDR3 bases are TGCGCCAGCACCCCAGCGTCAGGGGGCGGGTTGGAAGAGACCCAGTACTTC.